A selection of T cell receptor beta chains follows, all from one sample in a study of metastatic and nonmetastatic thyroid tumors. TCRdb called clones again from the PCR reads with MiXCR. The sample shows approximately 30,000 clones, about 30% of them seen only once. The material sequenced was blood. Source of these receptors: a female donor with papillary thyroid cancer or a benign thyroid nodule (not recorded which). Some clones in this sample may be carry-over from other donors' samples. The CDR3 runs from the conserved cysteine through the conserved F or W. A D gene is named only where the DNA matches it firmly. For some rows the clone size is stated as once, few or many, or as a class when expanded; others skip it.

V,J,D,size,CDR3,DNA
TRBV30,TRBJ2-7,TRBD2,medium-sized,CAWSVSAGVLREQYF,TGTGCCTGGAGTGTTTCAGCGGGAGTGTTGCGCGAGCAGTACTTC
TRBV4-1,TRBJ2-7,-,-,CASSQALGPSAEQYF,TGCGCCAGCAGCCAAGCCTTAGGGCCTAGCGCCGAGCAGTACTTC
TRBV3-1,TRBJ2-7,-,-,CASSQGGNAYEQYF,TGTGCCAGCAGCCAAGGGGGAAATGCCTACGAGCAGTACTTC
TRBV2,TRBJ2-3,TRBD2,many,CASSERAGGVLATDTQYF,TGTGCCAGCAGTGAACGGGCGGGAGGGGTTCTAGCCACAGATACGCAGTATTTT
TRBV15,TRBJ2-7,-,few,CPTIRGTVSYEQYF,TGTCCCACCATCAGAGGGACGGTCTCCTACGAGCAGTACTTC
TRBV6-1,TRBJ2-7,-,few,CASSSEGTYEQYF,TGTGCCAGTAGTTCGGAGGGGACCTACGAGCAGTACTTC
TRBV5-1,TRBJ2-7,TRBD2,-,CASSLWGTSGYEQYF,TGCGCCAGCAGCCTCTGGGGGACTAGCGGCTACGAGCAGTACTTC
TRBV6-2/TRBV6-3,TRBJ2-3,-,-,CASSYSGGVTDTQYF,TGTGCCAGCAGTTACTCGGGCGGAGTCACAGATACGCAGTATTTT
TRBV6-1,TRBJ2-7,TRBD2,many,CASRGLAGGYEQYF,TGTGCCAGCAGAGGACTAGCCGGGGGATACGAGCAGTACTTC
TRBV28,TRBJ2-5,-,many,CASSSPGQETQYF,TGTGCCAGCAGTTCTCCGGGCCAAGAGACCCAGTACTTC
TRBV6-1,TRBJ2-1,TRBD1,many,CASSRTQGAVYNEQFF,TGTGCCAGCAGTAGGACCCAGGGGGCGGTCTACAATGAGCAGTTCTTC
TRBV10-2,TRBJ1-1,-,-,CASSESGTVRDPFF,TGCGCCAGCAGTGAGAGTGGGACGGTTCGGGATCCTTTCTTT
TRBV6-1,TRBJ1-1,-,many,CASSLSIWGNTEAFF,TGTGCCAGCAGTCTCTCAATCTGGGGGAACACTGAAGCTTTCTTT
TRBV10-3,TRBJ1-1,-,many,CAIREEGGRNTEAFF,TGTGCCATCAGGGAGGAGGGGGGGCGGAACACTGAAGCTTTCTTT